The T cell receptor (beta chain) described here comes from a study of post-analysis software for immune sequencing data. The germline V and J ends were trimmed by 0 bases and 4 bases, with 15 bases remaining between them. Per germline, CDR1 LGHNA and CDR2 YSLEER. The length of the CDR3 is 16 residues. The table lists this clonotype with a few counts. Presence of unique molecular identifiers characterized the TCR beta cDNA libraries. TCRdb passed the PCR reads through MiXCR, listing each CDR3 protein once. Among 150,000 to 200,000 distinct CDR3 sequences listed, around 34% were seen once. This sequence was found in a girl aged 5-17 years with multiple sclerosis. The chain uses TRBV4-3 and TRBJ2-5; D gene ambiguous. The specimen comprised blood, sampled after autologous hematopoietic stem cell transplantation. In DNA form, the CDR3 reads TGCGCCAGCAGCCAAGATCTATCTAGGAATGGAGAGACCCAGTACTTC. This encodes CASSQDLSRNGETQYF.